Described below is a single T cell receptor (beta chain) sequence and its context. The CDR3 totals 17 residues. V was pared by 2 bases and J by 10 bases, with 13 bases of the junction left unmatched. The germline CDR1 and CDR2 sequences are KGHSH and LQKENI. This specimen comes from a study of blood T cell repertoires in COVID-19. Study summary: Acute and convalescent COVID-19 samples came from the United States, Italy and Spain. Nucleic acid was either cDNA or gDNA, and it came from T cells, B-cell-depleted T cells, or PBMCs.

Source study methods: Estimation of nucleated cell counts was performed using reference gene primer amplification. TCRdb's table, derived via immunoSEQ multiplex PCR, lists solely in-frame clones and lacks some. V and J calls plus clone size are reproduced from that table; the DNA served to infer D and trimming. The sample has about 190,000 clones, roughly four fifths seen once. The source is a woman between 70 and 85 years old with active or convalescent COVID-19. The sequenced material came from peripheral blood. The chain has TRBV18 and TRBJ2-2, with 10 bases that match TRBD2. CDR3 nucleotide sequence: TGTGCCAGCTCACCAGCTTCAGGAGCGGGAGGGCGTGTGGAGCTGTTTTTT. It encodes CASSPASGAGGRVELFF.